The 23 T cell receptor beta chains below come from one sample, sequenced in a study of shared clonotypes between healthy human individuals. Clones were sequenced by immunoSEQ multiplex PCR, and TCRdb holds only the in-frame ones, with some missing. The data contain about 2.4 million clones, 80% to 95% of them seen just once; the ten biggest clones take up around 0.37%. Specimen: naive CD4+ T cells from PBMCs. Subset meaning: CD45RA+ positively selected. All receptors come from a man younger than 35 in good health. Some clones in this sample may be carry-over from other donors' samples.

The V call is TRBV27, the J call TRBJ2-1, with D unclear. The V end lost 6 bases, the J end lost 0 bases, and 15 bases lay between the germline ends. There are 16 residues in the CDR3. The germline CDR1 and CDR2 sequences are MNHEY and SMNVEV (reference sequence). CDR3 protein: CASSHPLYLSYNEQFF. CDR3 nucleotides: TGTGCCAGCAGCCACCCCTTATACCTCTCCTACAATGAGCAGTTCTTC.

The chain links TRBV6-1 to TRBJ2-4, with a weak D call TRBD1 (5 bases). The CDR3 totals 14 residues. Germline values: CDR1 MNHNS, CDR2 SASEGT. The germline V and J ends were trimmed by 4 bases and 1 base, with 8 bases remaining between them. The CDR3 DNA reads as TGTGCCAGCAGTGCGAGACAGGCCAAAAACATTCAGTACTTC. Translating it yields CASSARQAKNIQYF.

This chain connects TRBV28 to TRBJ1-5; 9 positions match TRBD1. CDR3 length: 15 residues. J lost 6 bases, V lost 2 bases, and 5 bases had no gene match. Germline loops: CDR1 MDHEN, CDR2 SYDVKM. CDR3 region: CASSLRGQGTQPQHF. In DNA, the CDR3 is TGTGCCAGCAGTTTAAGGGGACAGGGTACTCAGCCCCAGCATTTT.

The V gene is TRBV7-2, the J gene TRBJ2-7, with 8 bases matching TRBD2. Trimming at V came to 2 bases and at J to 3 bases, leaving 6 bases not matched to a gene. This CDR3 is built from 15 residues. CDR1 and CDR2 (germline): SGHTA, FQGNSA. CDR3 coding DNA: TGTGCCAGCAGCTTAATTACTAGCGGCCGCTACGAGCAGTACTTC. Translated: CASSLITSGRYEQYF.

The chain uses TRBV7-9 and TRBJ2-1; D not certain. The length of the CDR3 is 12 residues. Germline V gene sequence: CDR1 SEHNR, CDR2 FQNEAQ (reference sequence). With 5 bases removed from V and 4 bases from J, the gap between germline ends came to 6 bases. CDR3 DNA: TGTGCCAGCAGCAGCACGTACAATGAGCAGTTCTTC. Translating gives CASSSTYNEQFF.

The CDR3 DNA sequence: TGTGCCAGCAGCTTTCGACAGTTCACAGATACGCAGTATTTT. Protein product: CASSFRQFTDTQYF. The V gene is TRBV7-2, the J gene TRBJ2-3; a possible D gene is TRBD1 (5 bases). CDR3 length: 14 amino acids. Germline CDR1 is SGHTA and CDR2 is FQGNSA. Trimming removed 3 bases from V and 2 bases from J, with 9 bases in between.

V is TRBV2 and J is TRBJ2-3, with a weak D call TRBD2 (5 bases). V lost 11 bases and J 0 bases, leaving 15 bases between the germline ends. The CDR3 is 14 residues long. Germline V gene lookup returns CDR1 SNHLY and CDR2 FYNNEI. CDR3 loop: CAGNRETSTDTQYF. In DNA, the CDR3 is TGTGCCGGTAACCGGGAAACAAGCACAGATACGCAGTATTTT.

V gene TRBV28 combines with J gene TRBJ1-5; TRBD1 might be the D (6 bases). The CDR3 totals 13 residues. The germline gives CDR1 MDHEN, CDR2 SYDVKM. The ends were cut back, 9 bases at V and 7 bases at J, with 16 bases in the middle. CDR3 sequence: CASHDRLGQPQHF. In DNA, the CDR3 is TGTGCCAGTCACGACAGGCTCGGACAGCCCCAGCATTTT.

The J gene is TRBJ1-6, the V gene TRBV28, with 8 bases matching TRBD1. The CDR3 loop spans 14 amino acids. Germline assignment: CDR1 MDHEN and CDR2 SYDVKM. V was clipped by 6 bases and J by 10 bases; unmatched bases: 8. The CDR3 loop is CASSKSTGGSPLHF. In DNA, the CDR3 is TGTGCCAGCAGCAAAAGTACAGGGGGATCACCCCTCCACTTT.

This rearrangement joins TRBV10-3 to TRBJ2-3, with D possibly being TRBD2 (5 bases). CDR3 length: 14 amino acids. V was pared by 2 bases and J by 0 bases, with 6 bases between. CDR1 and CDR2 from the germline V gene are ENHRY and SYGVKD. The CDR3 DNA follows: TGTGCCATCAGTGAGGGACTCAGCACAGATACGCAGTATTTT. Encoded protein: CAISEGLSTDTQYF.

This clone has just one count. The CDR3 bases are TGTGCCAGCAGCCAGGGGGGGAGGTCCTACGAGCAGTACTTC. Residues: CASSQGGRSYEQYF. The chain is built from TRBV7-9 and TRBJ2-7, with D tentatively TRBD1 or TRBD2 (7 bases each). CDR3 length: 14 residues. V shed 5 bases and J shed 1 base, with 12 bases lying between them. CDR1 and CDR2 (germline): SEHNR, FQNEAQ (reference sequence).

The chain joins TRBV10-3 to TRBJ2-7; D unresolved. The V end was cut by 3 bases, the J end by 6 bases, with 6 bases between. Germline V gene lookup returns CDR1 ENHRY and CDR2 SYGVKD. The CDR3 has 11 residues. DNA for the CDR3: TGTGCCATCAGTGAAAAGCGCGAGCAGTACTTC. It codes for CAISEKREQYF.

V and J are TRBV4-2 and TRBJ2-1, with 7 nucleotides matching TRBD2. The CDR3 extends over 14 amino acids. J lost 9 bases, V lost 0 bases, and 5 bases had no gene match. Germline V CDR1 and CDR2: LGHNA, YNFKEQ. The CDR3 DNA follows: TGTGCCAGCAGCCAAGATTTTGGGAGGGGTGAGCAGTTCTTC. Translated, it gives CASSQDFGRGEQFF.

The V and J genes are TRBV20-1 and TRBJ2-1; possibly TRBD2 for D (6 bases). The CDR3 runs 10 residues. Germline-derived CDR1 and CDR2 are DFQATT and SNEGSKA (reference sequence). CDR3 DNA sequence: TGCAGCCCATACGGGGGTGAGCAGTTCTTC. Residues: CSPYGGEQFF.

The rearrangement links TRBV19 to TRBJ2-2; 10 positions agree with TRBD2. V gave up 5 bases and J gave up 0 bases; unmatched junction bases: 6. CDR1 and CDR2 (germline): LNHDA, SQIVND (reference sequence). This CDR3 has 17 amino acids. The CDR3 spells CASSARLAGTNTGELFF. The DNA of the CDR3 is TGTGCCAGTAGTGCCAGACTAGCGGGCACGAACACCGGGGAGCTGTTTTTT. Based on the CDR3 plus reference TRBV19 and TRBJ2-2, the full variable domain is DGGITQSPKYLFRKEGQNVTLSCEQNLNHDAMYWYRQDPGQGLRLIYYSQIVNDFQKGDIAEGYSVSREKKESFPLTVTSAQKNPTAFYLCASSARLAGTNTGELFFGEGSRLTVL.

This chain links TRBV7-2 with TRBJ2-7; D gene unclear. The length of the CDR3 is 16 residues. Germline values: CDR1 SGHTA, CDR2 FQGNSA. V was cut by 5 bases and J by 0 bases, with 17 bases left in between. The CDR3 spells CASSTPKPGSSYEQYF. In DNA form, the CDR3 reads TGTGCCAGCAGCACCCCAAAACCAGGTAGCTCCTACGAGCAGTACTTC.

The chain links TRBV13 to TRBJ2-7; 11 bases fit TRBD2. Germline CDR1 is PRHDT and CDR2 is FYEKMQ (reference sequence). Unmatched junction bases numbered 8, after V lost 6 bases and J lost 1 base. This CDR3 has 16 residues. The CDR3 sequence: CASSFRLAGSSYEQYF. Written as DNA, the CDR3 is TGTGCCAGCAGTTTCCGACTAGCGGGAAGTTCCTACGAGCAGTACTTC.

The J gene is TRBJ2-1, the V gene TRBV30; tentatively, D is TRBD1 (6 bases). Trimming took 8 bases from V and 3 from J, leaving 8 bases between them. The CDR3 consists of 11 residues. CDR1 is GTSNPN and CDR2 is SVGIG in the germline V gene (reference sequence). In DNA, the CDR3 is TGTGCCCGACAGGTCTACAATGAGCAGTTCTTC. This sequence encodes CARQVYNEQFF.

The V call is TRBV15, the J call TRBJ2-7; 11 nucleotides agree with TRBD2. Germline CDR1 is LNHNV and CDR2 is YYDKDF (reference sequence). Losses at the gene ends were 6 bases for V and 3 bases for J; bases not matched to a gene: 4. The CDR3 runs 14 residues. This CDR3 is CATSFTSGSYEQYF. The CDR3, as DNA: TGTGCCACCAGTTTCACTAGCGGGAGCTACGAGCAGTACTTC.

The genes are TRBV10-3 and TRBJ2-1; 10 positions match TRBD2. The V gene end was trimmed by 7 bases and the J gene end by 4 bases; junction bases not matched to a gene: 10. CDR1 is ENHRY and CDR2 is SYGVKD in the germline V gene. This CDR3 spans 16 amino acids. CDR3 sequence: CAIKEAGGPFYNEQFF. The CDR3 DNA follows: TGTGCCATCAAAGAAGCGGGAGGGCCTTTTTACAATGAGCAGTTCTTC.

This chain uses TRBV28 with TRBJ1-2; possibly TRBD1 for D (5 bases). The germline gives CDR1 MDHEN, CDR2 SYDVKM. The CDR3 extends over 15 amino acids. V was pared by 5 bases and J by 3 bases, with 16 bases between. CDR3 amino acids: CASSPGGSGDYGYTF. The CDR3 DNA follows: TGTGCCAGCAGTCCCGGGGGTTCGGGTGACTATGGCTACACCTTC.

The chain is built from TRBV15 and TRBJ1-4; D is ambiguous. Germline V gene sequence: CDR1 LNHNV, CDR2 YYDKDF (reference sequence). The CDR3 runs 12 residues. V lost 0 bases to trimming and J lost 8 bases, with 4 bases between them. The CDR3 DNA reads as TGTGCCACCAGCAGAGAGAAAGAAAAACTGTTTTTT. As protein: CATSREKEKLFF.

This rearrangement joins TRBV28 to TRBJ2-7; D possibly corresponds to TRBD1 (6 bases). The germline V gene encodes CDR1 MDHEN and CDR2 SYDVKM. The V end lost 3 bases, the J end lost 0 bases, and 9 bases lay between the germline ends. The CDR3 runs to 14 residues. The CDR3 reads CASSFSRGSYEQYF. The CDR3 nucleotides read TGTGCCAGCAGTTTTTCCAGGGGCTCCTACGAGCAGTACTTC.